The entry below gives a single TCR beta chain sequence along with its context. This may arise from a read error, as a much more abundant clone is one base away. The conserved phenylalanine or tryptophan is not found at the CDR3 terminus, so this likely reflects a read error. These data come from a study of T cells after yellow fever vaccination. TCRdb fed the 5' RACE reads into MiXCR, producing one record per CDR3 protein. The sample has more than 90,000 distinct CDR3 sequences, 7.2% seen once; the top ten hold approximately 3%. Sequences were derived from CD4+ T cells sorted from PBMCs, sampled more than 40 days after the first yellow fever vaccination. This sequence was found in a young man who received the YFV17D yellow fever vaccine.

CDR3 nucleotides: TGTGCCAGCAGTTCCGTCGTCCAGGGCACTGAAGCTTTCTCT. This gives the protein CASSSVVQGTEAFS. This chain uses TRBV4-2 with TRBJ1-1; a weak D match, TRBD1 (5 bases). This CDR3 is 14 amino acids long. V was shortened by 6 bases and J by 4 bases, with 15 bases between the two germline ends. In germline, CDR1 is LGHNA, CDR2 YNFKEQ.